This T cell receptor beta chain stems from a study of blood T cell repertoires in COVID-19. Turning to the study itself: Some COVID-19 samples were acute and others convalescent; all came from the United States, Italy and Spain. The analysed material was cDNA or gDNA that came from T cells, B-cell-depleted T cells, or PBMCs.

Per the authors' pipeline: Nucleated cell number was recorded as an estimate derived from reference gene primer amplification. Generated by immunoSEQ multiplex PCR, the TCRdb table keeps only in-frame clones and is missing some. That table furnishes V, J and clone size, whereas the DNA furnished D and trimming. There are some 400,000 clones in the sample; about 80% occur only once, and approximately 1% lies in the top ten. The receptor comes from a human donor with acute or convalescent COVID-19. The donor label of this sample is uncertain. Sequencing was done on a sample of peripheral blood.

The CDR3 sequence: CASSLPGHYEQYF. As DNA, the CDR3 is TGTGCCAGCAGCTTGCCGGGACATTACGAGCAGTACTTC. The chain uses TRBV5-4 and TRBJ2-7; perhaps TRBD1 as D (6 bases). V lost 1 base and J lost 4, with 9 bases in between. Germline loops: CDR1 SGHNT, CDR2 YYREEE (reference sequence). CDR3 length equals 13 residues.